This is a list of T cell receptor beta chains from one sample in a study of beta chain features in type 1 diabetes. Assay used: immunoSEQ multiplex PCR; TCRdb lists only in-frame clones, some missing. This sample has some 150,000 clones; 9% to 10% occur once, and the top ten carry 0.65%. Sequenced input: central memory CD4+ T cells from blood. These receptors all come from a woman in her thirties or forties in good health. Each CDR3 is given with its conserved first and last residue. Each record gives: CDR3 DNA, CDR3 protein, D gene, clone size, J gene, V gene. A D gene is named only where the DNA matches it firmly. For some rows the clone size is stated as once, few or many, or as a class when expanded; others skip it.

CDR3 DNA: TGTGCCAGCAGCTACAGGGGGGAACAAGAGACCCAGTACTTC; CDR3 protein: CASSYRGEQETQYF; D gene: TRBD1; clone size: few; J gene: TRBJ2-5; V gene: TRBV5-4
CDR3 DNA: TGTGCCAGCAGTGTGGGGGGGCGGGAGACCCAGTACTTC; CDR3 protein: CASSVGGRETQYF; D gene: NA; clone size: NA; J gene: TRBJ2-5; V gene: TRBV2
CDR3 DNA: TGTGCCAGCAGCCCCCCGGGGGACACCATATATTTT; CDR3 protein: CASSPPGDTIYF; D gene: NA; clone size: many; J gene: TRBJ1-3; V gene: TRBV7-9
CDR3 DNA: TGTGCCAGCAGCTCCACTACAGGAGCACAAGAGACCCAGTACTTC; CDR3 protein: CASSSTTGAQETQYF; D gene: NA; clone size: NA; J gene: TRBJ2-5; V gene: TRBV5-4
CDR3 DNA: TGTGCCAGCAGCTTCAGGCAGGCCACAGATACGCAGTATTTT; CDR3 protein: CASSFRQATDTQYF; D gene: NA; clone size: many; J gene: TRBJ2-3; V gene: TRBV5-4
CDR3 DNA: TGTGCCAGCCTGTCGGGGACAGTGAACACTGAAGCTTTCTTT; CDR3 protein: CASLSGTVNTEAFF; D gene: TRBD1; clone size: few; J gene: TRBJ1-1; V gene: TRBV2
CDR3 DNA: TGTGCCAGTAGTTTCGGTGTTGCCTCAGATACGCAGTATTTT; CDR3 protein: CASSFGVASDTQYF; D gene: NA; clone size: few; J gene: TRBJ2-3; V gene: TRBV19
CDR3 DNA: TGTGCCAGCAGTCCCGGGACAGGGACGAATGAGCAGTTCTTC; CDR3 protein: CASSPGTGTNEQFF; D gene: TRBD1; clone size: few; J gene: TRBJ2-1; V gene: TRBV6-6
CDR3 DNA: TGTGCCAGCAGCCGTCGAAGGGGCAGCAATGAGCAGTTCTTC; CDR3 protein: CASSRRRGSNEQFF; D gene: NA; clone size: few; J gene: TRBJ2-1; V gene: TRBV7-2
CDR3 DNA: TGCGCCAGCAGCCAAGATAAACCCCGGACAGACAAGGCCATATATTTT; CDR3 protein: CASSQDKPRTDKAIYF; D gene: NA; clone size: NA; J gene: TRBJ1-3; V gene: TRBV4-1
CDR3 DNA: TGTGCCATCAGTACAGGTACATCCACATATGGCTACACCTTC; CDR3 protein: CAISTGTSTYGYTF; D gene: NA; clone size: NA; J gene: TRBJ1-2; V gene: TRBV10-3
CDR3 DNA: TGCAGCGGGAGGGACAGCACTGAAGCTTTCTTT; CDR3 protein: CSGRDSTEAFF; D gene: TRBD1; clone size: NA; J gene: TRBJ1-1; V gene: TRBV29-1
CDR3 DNA: TGTGCCAGCTCACCATACCGGGAGGACTATGGCTACACCTTC; CDR3 protein: CASSPYREDYGYTF; D gene: NA; clone size: few; J gene: TRBJ1-2; V gene: TRBV18
CDR3 DNA: TGTGCCAGCGGCGGGGGATACAATGAGCAGTTCTTC; CDR3 protein: CASGGGYNEQFF; D gene: TRBD2; clone size: NA; J gene: TRBJ2-1; V gene: TRBV6-1
CDR3 DNA: TGTGCCAGCTCACCAGCCAGGGACTACGAGCAGTACTTC; CDR3 protein: CASSPARDYEQYF; D gene: NA; clone size: NA; J gene: TRBJ2-7; V gene: TRBV18
CDR3 DNA: TGTGCCAGCAGAGAGGGACCGACGACTAGGTACGAGCAGTACTTC; CDR3 protein: CASREGPTTRYEQYF; D gene: NA; clone size: NA; J gene: TRBJ2-7; V gene: TRBV5-6
CDR3 DNA: TGTGCCAGCAGCTTAGGACTAGCCACCTACGAGCAGTACTTC; CDR3 protein: CASSLGLATYEQYF; D gene: TRBD2; clone size: few; J gene: TRBJ2-7; V gene: TRBV11-2
CDR3 DNA: TGTGCCAGCAGCGATACGGGACAGAGGAACAAAAACATTCAGTACTTC; CDR3 protein: CASSDTGQRNKNIQYF; D gene: TRBD1; clone size: NA; J gene: TRBJ2-4; V gene: TRBV5-6
CDR3 DNA: TGTGCCAGCAGCCCAGGGGCCGACTATGGCTACACCTTC; CDR3 protein: CASSPGADYGYTF; D gene: NA; clone size: many; J gene: TRBJ1-2; V gene: TRBV6-5
CDR3 DNA: TGTGCCAGCTCACCACCGGGGACAGCTGGAAACACCATATATTTT; CDR3 protein: CASSPPGTAGNTIYF; D gene: TRBD1; clone size: NA; J gene: TRBJ1-3; V gene: TRBV18
CDR3 DNA: TGTGCCAGCAGCCTGGGGCCCGTGGATACGCAGTATTTT; CDR3 protein: CASSLGPVDTQYF; D gene: NA; clone size: few; J gene: TRBJ2-3; V gene: TRBV7-2
CDR3 DNA: TGTGCCAGCGCCGAGGCCAATGAGCAGTTCTTC; CDR3 protein: CASAEANEQFF; D gene: NA; clone size: few; J gene: TRBJ2-1; V gene: TRBV7-9
CDR3 DNA: TGCGCCAGCAAGAGGGGACAAGGGCCACCAGATAATTCACCCCTCCACTTT; CDR3 protein: CASKRGQGPPDNSPLHF; D gene: NA; clone size: NA; J gene: TRBJ1-6; V gene: TRBV5-1
CDR3 DNA: TGTGCCAGCAGCTTGCGTCAGGGGACTAATTCACCCCTCCACTTT; CDR3 protein: CASSLRQGTNSPLHF; D gene: NA; clone size: few; J gene: TRBJ1-6; V gene: TRBV5-1
CDR3 DNA: TGTGCCAGCAGTTTATTTGCAGGGTTCGCTAACTATGGCTACACCTTC; CDR3 protein: CASSLFAGFANYGYTF; D gene: NA; clone size: few; J gene: TRBJ1-2; V gene: TRBV28
CDR3 DNA: TGTGCCAGCGCCGTCCGGTCACTTCAAGAGACCCAGTACTTC; CDR3 protein: CASAVRSLQETQYF; D gene: NA; clone size: few; J gene: TRBJ2-5; V gene: TRBV11-2
CDR3 DNA: TGTGCCAGCAGCTTCGGGGGGGGCGCCGCAGATACGCAGTATTTT; CDR3 protein: CASSFGGGAADTQYF; D gene: TRBD2; clone size: NA; J gene: TRBJ2-3; V gene: TRBV4-2
CDR3 DNA: TGTGCCAGCAGCCAATCTAGGGGGGAGACCCAGTACTTC; CDR3 protein: CASSQSRGETQYF; D gene: NA; clone size: many; J gene: TRBJ2-5; V gene: TRBV14
CDR3 DNA: TGTGCCAGCAGCCTGTCGTGGAACACTGAAGCTTTCTTT; CDR3 protein: CASSLSWNTEAFF; D gene: NA; clone size: few; J gene: TRBJ1-1; V gene: TRBV6-4
CDR3 DNA: TGTGCCAGCAGCTTTGCGGGCGAGCAGTACTTC; CDR3 protein: CASSFAGEQYF; D gene: NA; clone size: few; J gene: TRBJ2-7; V gene: TRBV7-8